This T cell receptor beta chain was captured in a study of OX40 agonist ivuxolimab in advanced cancers. Study-wide background: The drug used for patients, ivuxolimab, was an agonistic anti-OX40 (CD134) antibody.

V lost 0 bases to trimming and J lost 5 bases; unmatched junction nucleotides: 9. This CDR3 comprises 16 residues. The V gene's germline CDR1 is LGHNA and CDR2 YSLEER. TCRdb's table, derived via immunoSEQ multiplex PCR, lists solely in-frame clones and lacks some. Seen here are more than 65,000 clones, 88% observed once, and the top ten hold 0.72%. This clone was counted a single time. Its antigen is still unknown. Findings and caveats of the study: In the expanded peripheral T cells, antigen specificity was never determined.

Source: CD4+ or CD8+ T cells sorted from blood, taken in a trial of the OX40 agonist ivuxolimab. The TCR comes from an adult with an advanced solid tumor such as melanoma, head and neck, liver or kidney cancer. The chain has TRBV4-3 and TRBJ2-5; 7 positions match TRBD2. CDR3 amino acids: CASSQDRAGSRETQYF. CDR3 DNA sequence: TGCGCCAGCAGCCAAGATAGAGCGGGGTCCAGGGAGACCCAGTACTTC.